This T cell receptor (beta chain) was recorded in a study of glioma-infiltrating T cells after dendritic cell vaccination. The CDR3 runs 15 residues. The germline V gene encodes CDR1 SGHDT and CDR2 YYEEEE. V was cut by 3 bases and J by 2 bases, with 14 bases left in between. Method: immunoSEQ multiplex PCR; TCRdb's copy keeps in-frame clones and lacks some. Altogether fewer than 110,000 clones are present, 81% being singletons, with the ten largest covering approximately 12%. The V call is TRBV5-6, the J call TRBJ1-2; possibly TRBD1 for D (5 bases). Sample: blood, taken before dendritic cell vaccination. The origin of this receptor is a human donor with glioblastoma. The CDR3 bases are TGTGCCAGCAGCTCGCAGGGTGGCGGAAACTATGGCTACACCTTC. Protein sequence: CASSSQGGGNYGYTF. The variable domain in full, completed from reference TRBV5-6 and TRBJ1-2, reads DAGVTQSPTHLIKTRGQQVTLRCSPKSGHDTVSWYQQALGQGPQFIFQYYEEEERQRGNFPDRFSGHQFPNYSSELNVNALLLGDSALYLCASSSQGGGNYGYTFGSGTRLTVV.